A selection of T cell receptor beta chains follows, all from one sample in a study of a mutant IDH1 vaccine in newly diagnosed glioma. No cognate antigen is known for these TCRs. The table came from immunoSEQ multiplex PCR; TCRdb's copy has only in-frame clones and leaves some out. The table records about 38,000 clones, approximately 78% of them present only once. Specimen: PBMCs, collected from a glioma patient whose treatment included an IDH1 peptide vaccine. Receptors were obtained from a man aged 40-49 years with glioma. CDR3s leave out the opening cysteine and the closing phenylalanine or tryptophan. Clone size is not always given. Where it is, it says once, few, many or a class for expanded clones.

-	TRBV18	TRBJ2-7	14	ASSPQTGDLSYEQY
-	TRBV7-9	TRBJ2-3	12	ASSSRTARDTQY
-	TRBV10-1	TRBJ2-1	12	ASSEVPGSNEQF
-	TRBV4-1	TRBJ1-6	15	ASSQDQWSSYNSPLH
-	TRBV20-1	TRBJ1-1	9	SSKGLTEAF
-	TRBV13	TRBJ2-7	13	ASSTQWDRSYEQY
-	TRBV29-1	TRBJ1-6	13	SVKTASSYNSPLH
-	TRBV25-1	TRBJ1-3	11	ASSFSGGNTIY
-	TRBV20-1	TRBJ1-4	9	SARIYEKLF
-	TRBV2	TRBJ1-1	11	ASSDSWGTEAF
few	TRBV10-3	TRBJ1-1	12	AIRGTGGNTEAF
-	TRBV30	TRBJ2-7	10	AWSAQAYEQY
-	TRBV5-4	TRBJ1-2	11	ASSLGANYGYT
-	TRBV2	TRBJ1-2	13	ASSEEGQGAGGYT
once	TRBV6-5	TRBJ2-5	14	ASSFSVEGTQETQY
few	TRBV4-2	TRBJ1-5	14	ASSQLGDPVNQPQH
-	TRBV7-8	TRBJ1-5	11	ASSQDSNQPQH
-	TRBV7-9	TRBJ2-2	11	ASCHSNTGELF
-	TRBV5-1	TRBJ2-7	9	ASSSSYEQY
-	TRBV18	TRBJ1-1	12	ASSPIQRNTEAF
-	TRBV4-2	TRBJ1-4	13	ASSRATGRDEKLF
-	TRBV30	TRBJ1-1	12	AWSVPNANTEAF
-	TRBV30	TRBJ1-6	10	AWTGSRSPLH
few	TRBV2	TRBJ1-5	13	ASSGQGASNQPQH
-	TRBV6-5	TRBJ2-7	13	ASSYGGTGGYEQY
-	TRBV27	TRBJ2-5	12	ASSTRQGQETQY
-	TRBV11-2	TRBJ1-2	12	ASSSLQGRGGYT
-	TRBV21-1	TRBJ1-4	15	ASSKMPLDRPNEKLF
-	TRBV10-3	TRBJ2-2	14	AISDLAGATTGELF